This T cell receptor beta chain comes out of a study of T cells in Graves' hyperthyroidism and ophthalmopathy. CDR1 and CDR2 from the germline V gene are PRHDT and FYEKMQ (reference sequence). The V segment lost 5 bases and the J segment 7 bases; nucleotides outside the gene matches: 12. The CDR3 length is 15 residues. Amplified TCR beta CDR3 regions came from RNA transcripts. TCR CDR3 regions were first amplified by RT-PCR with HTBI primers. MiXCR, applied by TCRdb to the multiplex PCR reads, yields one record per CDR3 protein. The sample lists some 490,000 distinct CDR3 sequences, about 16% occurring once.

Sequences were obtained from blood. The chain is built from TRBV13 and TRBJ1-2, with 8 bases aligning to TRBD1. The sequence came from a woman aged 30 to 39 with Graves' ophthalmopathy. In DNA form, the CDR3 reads TGTGCCAGCAGCATAAATCCGGGACAGGATATTGGCTACACCTTC. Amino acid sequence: CASSINPGQDIGYTF.